This TCR beta chain derives from a study of T cells in Graves' hyperthyroidism and ophthalmopathy. Study outcomes and limitations: Stable hyperthyroidism and ophthalmopathy were separated using 13 V-J signatures.

Criteria for exclusion of patients were uncontrolled infection, other autoimmune disease, pregnancy or lactation. Out of 10 ml of fresh peripheral blood came the PBMCs. Regions amplified from RNA transcripts were the TCR beta CDR3 regions. In the first-round RT-PCR of the TCR CDR3, the HTBI primer set was used. TCRdb analysed the multiplex PCR reads with MiXCR anew, one entry per CDR3 protein. This sample has 730,000 or so distinct CDR3 sequences, with roughly a sixth found just once. This clonotype was detected ten times or more. Antigen unknown. Looked up from germline, CDR1 is ENHRY and CDR2 is SYGVKD. The CDR3 loop spans 14 amino acids. The J segment lost 5 bases and the V segment lost 6 bases, leaving 8 bases of the junction unmatched.

V usage is TRBV10-3 and J usage is TRBJ1-2; 8 nucleotides agree with TRBD1. The TCR comes from a woman between 50 and 59 years old with Graves' hyperthyroidism that later progressed to Graves' ophthalmopathy. Sequenced sample: blood. Written as DNA, the CDR3 is TGTGCCATCAGGAGGACAGGGAGGGGTTATGGCTACACCTTC. This codes for CAIRRTGRGYGYTF.